The 11 T cell receptor beta chains below were found in one sample sequenced in a study of blood T cell repertoires in COVID-19. Sequencing used immunoSEQ multiplex PCR; TCRdb keeps in-frame clones, though not all of them. The sample consists of around 70,000 clones, approximately 80% of them appearing once. Sequencing used peripheral blood. Receptors were obtained from a man aged 60 to 69 with acute or convalescent COVID-19.

This sequence joins TRBV11-3 and TRBJ2-1, with a tentative D call TRBD1 (6 bases). This CDR3 region has 14 residues. The V and J ends lost 2 bases and 10 bases respectively, with 15 bases between them. The germline V gene has CDR1 SGHNT and CDR2 YENEEA. In DNA, the CDR3 is TGTGCCAGCAGCTTAAGATATGGCGGACAGGAGCAGTTCTTC. Encoded protein: CASSLRYGGQEQFF.

The J gene is TRBJ1-3, the V gene TRBV7-2; 7 bases align to TRBD1. The trim removed 5 bases at V and 4 bases at J, leaving 5 bases unmatched. The germline V gene encodes CDR1 SGHTA and CDR2 FQGNSA. The CDR3 has 14 residues. The CDR3 DNA reads as TGTGCCAGCAGCCTAGACAGGGCCGGAAACACCATATATTTT. It yields the protein CASSLDRAGNTIYF. The full variable domain, in which reference TRBV7-2 and TRBJ1-3 provide the parts outside the CDR3, is GAGVSQSPSNKVTEKGKDVELRCDPISGHTALYWYRQSLGQGLEFLIYFQGNSAPDKSGLPSDRFSAERTGGSVSTLTIQRTQQEDSAVYLCASSLDRAGNTIYFGEGSWLTVV.

The rearrangement links TRBV25-1 to TRBJ1-6; D is unresolved. V dropped 1 base and J dropped 7 bases, with 8 bases sitting between them. CDR1 MGHDK and CDR2 SYGVNS come from the germline V gene. The CDR3 consists of 14 residues. For the CDR3, the DNA is TGTGCCAGCAGTGAATTCGCGGTGAATTCACCCCTCCACTTT. The encoded protein is CASSEFAVNSPLHF.

The rearrangement links TRBV19 to TRBJ1-2; 7 positions match TRBD1. V lost 5 bases, J lost 3 bases, and 3 bases stayed unmatched. CDR1 is LNHDA and CDR2 is SQIVND in the germline V gene (reference sequence). The CDR3 extends over 13 amino acids. This CDR3 is CASSPGTDYGYTF. In DNA, the CDR3 is TGTGCCAGTAGTCCTGGGACAGACTATGGCTACACCTTC. The full variable domain, its missing parts supplied by reference TRBV19 and TRBJ1-2, is DGGITQSPKYLFRKEGQNVTLSCEQNLNHDAMYWYRQDPGQGLRLIYYSQIVNDFQKGDIAEGYSVSREKKESFPLTVTSAQKNPTAFYLCASSPGTDYGYTFGSGTRLTVV.

The chain employs TRBV18 and TRBJ1-3; 8 nucleotides agree with TRBD1. CDR3 size: 17 residues. V lost 5 bases to trimming and J lost 4 bases; unmatched junction nucleotides: 13. Per the germline V gene, CDR1 is KGHSH and CDR2 is LQKENI. The CDR3 coding sequence is TGTGCCAGCTCAACATTGACTACAGGGACAGGAGGAAACACCATATATTTT. Its translation: CASSTLTTGTGGNTIYF. Full variable domain (remainder filled in from reference TRBV18 and TRBJ1-3): NAGVMQNPRHLVRRRGQEARLRCSPMKGHSHVYWYRQLPEEGLKFMVYLQKENIIDESGMPKERFSAEFPKEGPSILRIQQVVRGDSAAYFCASSTLTTGTGGNTIYFGEGSWLTVV.

V and J are TRBV19 and TRBJ2-2; the match to TRBD1 covers 8 bases. The CDR3 is 16 amino acids. Per germline, CDR1 LNHDA and CDR2 SQIVND (reference sequence). The V and J ends lost 6 bases and 2 bases, in that order; junction bases with no gene match: 8. The CDR3 protein is CASRDRARGNTGELFF. As DNA, the CDR3 is TGTGCCAGTAGGGACAGGGCCCGTGGAAACACCGGGGAGCTGTTTTTT.

J is TRBJ2-5 and V is TRBV30; the D is unclear. The CDR3 has 14 residues. V lost 4 bases, J lost 2 bases, and 14 bases lay in between. The V gene's germline CDR1 is GTSNPN and CDR2 SVGIG (reference sequence). In DNA form, the CDR3 reads TGTGCCTGGATCAGAACTAACAATCAAGAGACCCAGTACTTC. Translation: CAWIRTNNQETQYF.

This clone was seen only once. The genes are TRBV24-1 and TRBJ2-5, with 7 bases that match TRBD1. This CDR3 comprises 16 residues. V shed 3 bases, J shed 1 base, and the junction held 7 bases outside the gene matches. Germline V gives CDR1 KGHDR, CDR2 SFDVKD. CDR3 nucleotides: TGTGCCACCAGTGATCCTAAGACAGGGCCCCAAGAGACCCAGTACTTC. It encodes CATSDPKTGPQETQYF.

V gene TRBV19 combines with J gene TRBJ1-2, with 9 bases lining up with TRBD1. Trimming at V came to 4 bases and at J to 8 bases, leaving 8 bases not matched to a gene. The CDR3 loop spans 14 amino acids. Germline CDR1 is LNHDA and CDR2 is SQIVND (reference sequence). CDR3 in DNA: TGTGCCAGTAGTACGGACAGGGGATACGTAGGCTACACCTTC. Translation: CASSTDRGYVGYTF.

This chain uses TRBV5-6 with TRBJ2-2; 8 bases match TRBD2. CDR1 is SGHDT, CDR2 YYEEEE, per germline. V lost 0 bases and J lost 12; bases outside the gene matches: 13. This CDR3 has 16 residues. CDR3 amino acids: CASSLELRGAKGQLFF. CDR3 sequence (DNA): TGTGCCAGCAGCTTGGAATTGCGGGGGGCGAAGGGTCAGCTGTTTTTT.

The chain has TRBV15 and TRBJ1-2; no clear D gene. CDR1 is LNHNV and CDR2 is YYDKDF in the germline V gene (reference sequence). The CDR3 length is 15 residues. The V end was cut by 0 bases, the J end by 4 bases, with 12 bases between. The CDR3 DNA reads TGTGCCACCAGCAGAGAGGCTAGTGGGTCCTATGGCTACACCTTC. Its translation: CATSREASGSYGYTF. The complete variable domain, with remaining parts taken from reference TRBV15 and TRBJ1-2, reads DAMVIQNPRYQVTQFGKPVTLSCSQTLNHNVMYWYQQKSSQAPKLLFHYYDKDFNNEADTPDNFQSRRPNTSFCFLDIRSPGLGDTAMYLCATSREASGSYGYTFGSGTRLTVV.